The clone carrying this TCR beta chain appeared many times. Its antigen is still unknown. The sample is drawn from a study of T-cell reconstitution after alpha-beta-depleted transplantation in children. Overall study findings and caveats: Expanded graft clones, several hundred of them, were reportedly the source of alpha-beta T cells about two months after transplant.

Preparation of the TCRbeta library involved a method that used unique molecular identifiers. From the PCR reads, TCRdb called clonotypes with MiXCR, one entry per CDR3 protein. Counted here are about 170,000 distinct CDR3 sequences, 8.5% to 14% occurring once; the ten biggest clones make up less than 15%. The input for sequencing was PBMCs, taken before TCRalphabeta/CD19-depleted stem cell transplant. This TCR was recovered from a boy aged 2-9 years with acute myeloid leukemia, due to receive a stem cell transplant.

CDR3 bases: TGTGCCAGCATGAGCCTAGCAACAGATACGCAGTATTTT. Protein sequence: CASMSLATDTQYF. V is TRBV28 and J is TRBJ2-3, with TRBD2 as a possible D gene (5 bases). Germline V CDR1 and CDR2: MDHEN, SYDVKM. V lost 7 bases, J lost 3 bases, and 11 bases lay in between. The CDR3 spans 13 residues.